This TCR beta chain derives from a study of CD8 T cells in Susac syndrome. The J segment lost 7 bases and the V segment lost 3 bases, leaving 5 bases of the junction unmatched. The CDR3 has 14 amino acids. Germline CDR1 reads GTSNPN; CDR2 reads SVGIG (reference sequence). TCR beta was sequenced from blood CD8+ and CD4+ T cells. TEMRA cells were enriched by FACS, and CD4+ and CD8+ T cells were negatively isolated. Random hexamers were used to reverse transcribe the RNA input (roughly 0.5 to 1 ug). An immunoSEQ multiplex PCR generated amplified TCR beta CDR3 products spanning 54 Vbeta and 13 Jbeta. From the immunoSEQ multiplex PCR reads, TCRdb called clonotypes with MiXCR, one entry per CDR3 protein. The profile covers around 130,000 distinct CDR3 sequences, with about 93% appearing a single time and about 0.098% taken by the ten largest.

The source material was CD4+ T cells from PBMCs. The sequence derives from a human donor in good health. J is TRBJ1-5 and V is TRBV30, with 11 nucleotides matching TRBD1. In DNA, the CDR3 is TGTGCCTGGAGCCCCGGACAGGGGGCCCAGCCCCAGCATTTT. Translation gives CAWSPGQGAQPQHF.